This entry is about one T cell receptor (beta chain). Its matching antigen is unknown. Germline CDR1 and CDR2: ENHRY and SYGVKD. With 3 bases clipped from V and 6 bases from J, the junction kept 4 bases outside the gene matches. The length of the CDR3 is 15 residues. TRB rearrangements spanning V, D and J were amplified using mixed TRB-A/B primers. In TCRdb, the multiplex PCR reads were re-called with MiXCR into one record per CDR3 protein. The sample carries under 10,000 distinct CDR3 sequences, around 50% recorded once. The data stem from a study of T cell repertoires in aging, cancer and after chemotherapy. Study overall: The full dataset contained some 8.7 million TCR reads.

Amplification of TCR beta used genomic DNA extracted from peripheral blood. Study conclusions and caveats: Median generation probability rose over the chemotherapy interval in each cancer cohort, suggesting rebound thymic output. In cancer patients, declining TCR diversity with age involved lost richness and lost evenness.

This clonotype was sampled from a human donor in good health. The sequenced material came from blood. This chain joins TRBV10-3 and TRBJ2-2; the match to TRBD1 covers 10 bases. The CDR3 loop reads CAISERQGASGELFF. The CDR3 DNA reads as TGTGCCATCAGTGAACGACAGGGGGCGTCCGGGGAGCTGTTTTTT.